This is a list of T cell receptor beta chains from one sample in a study of blood T cell repertoires in COVID-19. The protocol was immunoSEQ multiplex PCR, while the TCRdb copy is restricted to in-frame clones and leaves out a portion. There are 45,000 to 65,000 clones in the sample; 85% to 95% occur only once, and less than 4% lies in the top ten. The sequenced material came from peripheral blood. These receptors were collected from a man aged 45-60 years with acute or convalescent COVID-19. Both conserved end residues are part of each CDR3. Each record gives: V gene, J gene, CDR3 protein.

v_call: TRBV30; j_call: TRBJ2-7; cdr3_aa: CAWKASGRYEQYF
v_call: TRBV4-3; j_call: TRBJ1-1; cdr3_aa: CASSQLGLTGLTEAFF
v_call: TRBV6-5; j_call: TRBJ2-1; cdr3_aa: CASSPHRDLQFF
v_call: TRBV30; j_call: TRBJ1-5; cdr3_aa: CAWSNTRNGNQPQHF
v_call: TRBV11-3; j_call: TRBJ2-3; cdr3_aa: CASSLGPDTQYF
v_call: TRBV5-6; j_call: TRBJ1-3; cdr3_aa: CASSLGGGRNTIYF
v_call: TRBV29-1; j_call: TRBJ2-2; cdr3_aa: CSVARPTGELFF
v_call: TRBV15; j_call: TRBJ2-7; cdr3_aa: CATSLTISGEQYF
v_call: TRBV24-1; j_call: TRBJ2-1; cdr3_aa: CATSDLALTSGRLNEQFF
v_call: TRBV19; j_call: TRBJ1-2; cdr3_aa: CASSDLSGDYTF
v_call: TRBV18; j_call: TRBJ1-4; cdr3_aa: CASSLQFATNEKLFF
v_call: TRBV30; j_call: TRBJ2-3; cdr3_aa: CAWSVGRTSGGTDTQYF
v_call: TRBV28; j_call: TRBJ1-2; cdr3_aa: CASSLFQGNYGYTF
v_call: TRBV3-1/TRBV3-2; j_call: TRBJ2-3; cdr3_aa: CASSQMAGGNTQYF
v_call: TRBV7-9; j_call: TRBJ2-1; cdr3_aa: CASSSQAGVSNEQFF
v_call: TRBV5-1; j_call: TRBJ2-3; cdr3_aa: CASSLHTGLAGGLSTPDTQYF
v_call: TRBV7-9; j_call: TRBJ2-1; cdr3_aa: CASSLRSTSGRMNEQFF
v_call: TRBV5-3; j_call: TRBJ2-5; cdr3_aa: CARSLVSGSETQYF
v_call: TRBV25-1; j_call: TRBJ1-2; cdr3_aa: CASLPQARNYGYTF
v_call: TRBV6-6; j_call: TRBJ2-1; cdr3_aa: CASSTAGYNEQFF
v_call: TRBV5-4; j_call: TRBJ2-7; cdr3_aa: CASSRERQDGGEQYF
v_call: TRBV29-1; j_call: TRBJ2-1; cdr3_aa: CSVEFGTGAAYNEQFF
v_call: TRBV2; j_call: TRBJ2-5; cdr3_aa: CASSSGTRKETQYF
v_call: TRBV10-3; j_call: TRBJ2-7; cdr3_aa: CAIKGDSSYEQYF
v_call: TRBV12-5; j_call: TRBJ1-2; cdr3_aa: CASGLQGVPLENYGYTF
v_call: TRBV6-6; j_call: TRBJ1-1; cdr3_aa: CASSLSGGNTEAFF
v_call: TRBV27; j_call: TRBJ1-5; cdr3_aa: CASSFQGYNQPQHF
v_call: TRBV5-1; j_call: TRBJ2-1; cdr3_aa: CASSPAAGTTTYNEQFF
v_call: TRBV7-9; j_call: TRBJ2-1; cdr3_aa: CASSYSLAAEQFF
v_call: TRBV9; j_call: TRBJ2-2; cdr3_aa: CASSVGLAENTGELFF
v_call: TRBV4-1; j_call: TRBJ2-7; cdr3_aa: CASSRDGDYEQYF
v_call: TRBV30; j_call: TRBJ1-6; cdr3_aa: CAWRTGNRSPLHF
v_call: TRBV19; j_call: TRBJ1-6; cdr3_aa: CASSMAGDTYNSPLHF
v_call: TRBV6-5; j_call: TRBJ1-6; cdr3_aa: CASSYSTGTGDSPLHF
v_call: TRBV18; j_call: TRBJ2-4; cdr3_aa: CASSPGGGNIQYF
v_call: TRBV5-5; j_call: TRBJ2-3; cdr3_aa: CASSLASRETQYF
v_call: TRBV4-1; j_call: TRBJ1-4; cdr3_aa: CASSQQGATNEKLFF
v_call: TRBV7-9; j_call: TRBJ2-3; cdr3_aa: CASSPLADTQYF
v_call: TRBV6-6; j_call: TRBJ2-2; cdr3_aa: CASTPTGVGELFF
v_call: TRBV24-1; j_call: TRBJ2-1; cdr3_aa: CATSDTAGGAYNEQFF
v_call: TRBV7-9; j_call: TRBJ1-1; cdr3_aa: CASSLAPGFFTEAFF
v_call: TRBV24-1; j_call: TRBJ2-1; cdr3_aa: CATSDYGQGATDEQFF